These 5 T cell receptor beta chains were sequenced from one sample in a study of T cells after yellow fever vaccination. In TCRdb, the 5' RACE reads were re-called with MiXCR into one record per CDR3 protein. The table shows more than 95,000 distinct CDR3 sequences, with nearly 15% occurring only once. This sample comprised CD8+ T cells sorted from PBMCs, obtained 5 days after the yellow fever booster vaccination. The receptors shown here come from a man aged 18 to 35 who received the YFV17D yellow fever vaccine.

This clonotype was seen many times. V gene TRBV7-2 combines with J gene TRBJ1-2, with D tentatively TRBD1 (5 bases). The CDR3 length is 14 residues. The V end lost 2 bases, the J end lost 2 bases, and 9 bases lay between the germline ends. The germline CDR1 and CDR2 sequences are SGHTA and FQGNSA. CDR3 amino acids: CASSLWDLNYGYTF. Here the CDR3 DNA reads TGTGCCAGCAGCTTATGGGACCTGAACTATGGCTACACCTTC. Combining the CDR3 with reference TRBV7-2 and TRBJ1-2 gives the whole variable domain GAGVSQSPSNKVTEKGKDVELRCDPISGHTALYWYRQSLGQGLEFLIYFQGNSAPDKSGLPSDRFSAERTGGSVSTLTIQRTQQEDSAVYLCASSLWDLNYGYTFGSGTRLTVV.

This chain links TRBV12-5 with TRBJ2-7; weak D call: TRBD2 (6 bases). Between the trimmed V and J ends, which lost 3 bases and 1 base, there was a span of 19 bases. Germline V gene data show CDR1 as LGHNT and CDR2 as FRNRAP. The CDR3 covers 17 residues. The CDR3 is CASGFQVEWGGSYEQYF. For the CDR3, the DNA is TGTGCTAGTGGTTTCCAGGTTGAGTGGGGAGGATCCTACGAGCAGTACTTC.

This clonotype was recorded a few times. In nucleotides, the CDR3 is TGCGCCAGCAGCCCCAGGACAGGGCCTAATGAAAAACTGTTTTTT. It specifies CASSPRTGPNEKLFF. This sequence joins TRBV4-1 and TRBJ1-4; 8 positions match TRBD1. J lost 3 bases, V lost 4 bases, and 4 bases had no gene match. Germline V gives CDR1 MGHRA, CDR2 YSYEKL. The CDR3 contains 15 residues.

In this sample, this clonotype turned up a few times. CDR3 nucleotides: TGTGCCAGCTCACCGGCTAGCGGGGGGTACGAGCAGTACTTC. The encoded protein is CASSPASGGYEQYF. The chain is built from TRBV18 and TRBJ2-7; 11 bases map to TRBD2. With V trimmed by 3 bases and J by 4 bases, 2 bases remained unmatched. Germline CDR1 is KGHSH and CDR2 is LQKENI. The CDR3 is 14 amino acids.

The J gene is TRBJ2-1, the V gene TRBV5-1; no firm D call. CDR3 length: 12 amino acids. Trimming stripped 1 base from V and 9 bases from J, with 8 bases between. Germline V gives CDR1 SGHRS, CDR2 YFSETQ. CDR3 DNA sequence: TGCGCCAGCAGCTTGCCGGGTTTTGAGCAGTTCTTC. Protein product: CASSLPGFEQFF.